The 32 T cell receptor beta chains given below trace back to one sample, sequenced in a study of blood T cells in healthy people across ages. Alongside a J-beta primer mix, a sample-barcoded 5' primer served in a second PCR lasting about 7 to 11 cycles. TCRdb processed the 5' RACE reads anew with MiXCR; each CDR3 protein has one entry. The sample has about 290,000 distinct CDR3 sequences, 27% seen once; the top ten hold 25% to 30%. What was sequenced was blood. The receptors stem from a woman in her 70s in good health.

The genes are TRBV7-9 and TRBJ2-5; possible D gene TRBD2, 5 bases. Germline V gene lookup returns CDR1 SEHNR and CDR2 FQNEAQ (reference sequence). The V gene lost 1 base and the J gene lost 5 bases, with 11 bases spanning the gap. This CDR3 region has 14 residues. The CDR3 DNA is TGTGCCAGCAGCTTAGGATCCGGGGAGGAGACCCAGTACTTC. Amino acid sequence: CASSLGSGEETQYF.

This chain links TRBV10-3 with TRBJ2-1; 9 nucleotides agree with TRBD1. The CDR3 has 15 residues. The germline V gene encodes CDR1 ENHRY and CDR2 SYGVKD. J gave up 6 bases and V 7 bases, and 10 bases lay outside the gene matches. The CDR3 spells CAINDPGTGFNEQFF. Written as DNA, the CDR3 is TGTGCCATCAATGACCCCGGGACAGGGTTCAATGAGCAGTTCTTC.

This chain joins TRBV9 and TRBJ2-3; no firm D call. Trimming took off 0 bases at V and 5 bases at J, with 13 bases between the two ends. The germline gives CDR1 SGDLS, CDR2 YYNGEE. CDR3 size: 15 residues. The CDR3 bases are TGTGCCAGCAGCGTAGGTGTATTGACCAGAGATACGCAGTATTTT. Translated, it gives CASSVGVLTRDTQYF.

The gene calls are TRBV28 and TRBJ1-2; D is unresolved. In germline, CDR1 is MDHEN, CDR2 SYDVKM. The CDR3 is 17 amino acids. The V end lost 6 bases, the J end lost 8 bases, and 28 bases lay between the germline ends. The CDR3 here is CASSHGPHSDSEGGYTF. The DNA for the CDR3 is TGTGCCAGCAGCCACGGACCCCACTCAGATTCTGAGGGAGGCTACACCTTC.

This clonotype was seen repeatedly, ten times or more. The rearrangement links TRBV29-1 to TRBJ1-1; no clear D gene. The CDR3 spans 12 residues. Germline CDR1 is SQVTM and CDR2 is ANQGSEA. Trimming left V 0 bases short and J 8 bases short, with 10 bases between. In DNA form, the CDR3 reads TGCAGCGTTGAAGAGTTGGGTCTCGAAGCTTTCTTT. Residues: CSVEELGLEAFF.

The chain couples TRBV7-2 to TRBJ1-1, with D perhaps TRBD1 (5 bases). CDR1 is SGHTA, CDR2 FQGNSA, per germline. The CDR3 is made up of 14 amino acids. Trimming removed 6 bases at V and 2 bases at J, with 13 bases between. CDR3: CASRSGRGNTEAFF. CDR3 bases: TGTGCCAGCAGATCAGGGAGGGGTAACACTGAAGCTTTCTTT. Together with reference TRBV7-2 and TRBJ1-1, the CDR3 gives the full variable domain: GAGVSQSPSNKVTEKGKDVELRCDPISGHTALYWYRQSLGQGLEFLIYFQGNSAPDKSGLPSDRFSAERTGGSVSTLTIQRTQQEDSAVYLCASRSGRGNTEAFFGQGTRLTVV.

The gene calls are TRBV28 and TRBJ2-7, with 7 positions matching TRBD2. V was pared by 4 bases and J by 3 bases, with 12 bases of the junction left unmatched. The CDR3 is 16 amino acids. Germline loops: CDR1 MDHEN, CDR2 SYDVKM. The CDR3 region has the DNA TGTGCCAGCAGTTCCATGGGGGGGGGTGGGTACTACGAGCAGTACTTC. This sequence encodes CASSSMGGGGYYEQYF.

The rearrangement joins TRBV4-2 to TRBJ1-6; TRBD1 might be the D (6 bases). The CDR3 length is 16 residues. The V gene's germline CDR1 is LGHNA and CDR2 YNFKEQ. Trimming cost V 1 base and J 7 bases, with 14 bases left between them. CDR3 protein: CASSQVNFQGNSPLHF. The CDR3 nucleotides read TGTGCCAGCAGCCAAGTAAATTTCCAGGGGAATTCACCCCTCCACTTT.

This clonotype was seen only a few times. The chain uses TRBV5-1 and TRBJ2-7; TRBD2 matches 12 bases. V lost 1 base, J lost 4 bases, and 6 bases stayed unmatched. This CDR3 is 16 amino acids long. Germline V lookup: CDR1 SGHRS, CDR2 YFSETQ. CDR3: CASSLLPGTSGYEQYF. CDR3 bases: TGCGCCAGCAGCTTGCTCCCCGGGACTAGCGGGTACGAGCAGTACTTC.

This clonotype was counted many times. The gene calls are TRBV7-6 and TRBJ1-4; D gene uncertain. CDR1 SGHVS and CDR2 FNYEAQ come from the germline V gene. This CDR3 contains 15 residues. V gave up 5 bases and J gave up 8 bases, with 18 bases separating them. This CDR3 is CASSLKWGLAEKLFF. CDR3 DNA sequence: TGTGCCAGCAGCCTGAAGTGGGGTCTAGCGGAAAAACTGTTTTTT.

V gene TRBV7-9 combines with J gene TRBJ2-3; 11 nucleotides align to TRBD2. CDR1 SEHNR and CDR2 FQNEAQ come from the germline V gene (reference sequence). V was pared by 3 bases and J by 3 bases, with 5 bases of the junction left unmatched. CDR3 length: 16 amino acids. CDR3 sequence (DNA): TGTGCCAGCAGCTTTGTGGGACTAGCGGTAACAGATACGCAGTATTTT. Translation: CASSFVGLAVTDTQYF.

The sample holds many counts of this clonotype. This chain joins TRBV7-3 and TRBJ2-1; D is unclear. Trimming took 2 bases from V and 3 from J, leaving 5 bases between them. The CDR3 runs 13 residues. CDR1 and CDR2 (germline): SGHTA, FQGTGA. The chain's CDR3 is CASSLGRYNEQFF. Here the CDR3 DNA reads TGTGCCAGCAGCTTAGGCCGCTACAATGAGCAGTTCTTC.

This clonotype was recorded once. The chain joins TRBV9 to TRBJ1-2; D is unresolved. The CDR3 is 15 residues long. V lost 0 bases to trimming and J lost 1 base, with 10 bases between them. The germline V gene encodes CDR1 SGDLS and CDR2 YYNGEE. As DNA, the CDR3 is TGTGCCAGCAGCGTAGAAGTCTCACTTAACTATGGCTACACCTTC. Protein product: CASSVEVSLNYGYTF.

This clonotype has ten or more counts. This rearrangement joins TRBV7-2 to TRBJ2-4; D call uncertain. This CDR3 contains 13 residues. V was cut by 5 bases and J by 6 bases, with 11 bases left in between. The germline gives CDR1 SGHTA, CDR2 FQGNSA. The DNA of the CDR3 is TGTGCCAGCAGCCCCGCGGCCCCAAACATTCAGTACTTC. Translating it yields CASSPAAPNIQYF.

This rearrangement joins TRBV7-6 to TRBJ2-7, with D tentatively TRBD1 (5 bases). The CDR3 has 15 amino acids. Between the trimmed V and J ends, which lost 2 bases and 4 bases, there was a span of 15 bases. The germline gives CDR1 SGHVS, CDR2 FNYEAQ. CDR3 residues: CASSLRGNRVYEQYF. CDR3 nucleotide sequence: TGTGCCAGCAGCTTAAGGGGCAACCGGGTATACGAGCAGTACTTC.

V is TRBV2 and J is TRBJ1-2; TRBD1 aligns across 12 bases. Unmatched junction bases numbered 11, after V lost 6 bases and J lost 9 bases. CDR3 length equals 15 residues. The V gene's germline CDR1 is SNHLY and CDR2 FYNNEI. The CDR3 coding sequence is TGTGCCAGCAGGATAGGGGACAGGGGGCGCAATCGCTACACCTTC. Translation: CASRIGDRGRNRYTF.

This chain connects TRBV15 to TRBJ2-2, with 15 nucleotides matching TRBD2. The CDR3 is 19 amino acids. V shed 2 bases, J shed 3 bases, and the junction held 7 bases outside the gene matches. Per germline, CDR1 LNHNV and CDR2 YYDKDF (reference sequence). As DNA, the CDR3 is TGTGCCACCAGCAGATCGGGACTAGCGGGAGGATGGGACACCGGGGAGCTGTTTTTT. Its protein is CATSRSGLAGGWDTGELFF.

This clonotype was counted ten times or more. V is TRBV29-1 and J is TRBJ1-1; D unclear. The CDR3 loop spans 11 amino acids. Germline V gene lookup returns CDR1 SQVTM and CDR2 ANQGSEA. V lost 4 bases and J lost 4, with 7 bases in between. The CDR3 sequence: CSVVPSTEAFF. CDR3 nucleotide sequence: TGCAGCGTTGTCCCGTCCACTGAAGCTTTCTTT.

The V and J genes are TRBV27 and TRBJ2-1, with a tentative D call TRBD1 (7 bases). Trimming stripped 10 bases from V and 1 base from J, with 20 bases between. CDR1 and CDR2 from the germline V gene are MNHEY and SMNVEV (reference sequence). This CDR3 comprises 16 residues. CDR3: CATVPSAGQSYNEQFF. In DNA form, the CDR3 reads TGTGCCACCGTACCATCGGCGGGACAGTCCTACAATGAGCAGTTCTTC.

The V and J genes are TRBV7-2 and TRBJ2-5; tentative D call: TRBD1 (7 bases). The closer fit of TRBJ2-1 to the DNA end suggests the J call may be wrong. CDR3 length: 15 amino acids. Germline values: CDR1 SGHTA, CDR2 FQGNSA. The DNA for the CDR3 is TGTGCCAGCAGTTCCAGGGGGGTAGATTCCCTTGAGCAGTTCTTC. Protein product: CASSSRGVDSLEQFF.

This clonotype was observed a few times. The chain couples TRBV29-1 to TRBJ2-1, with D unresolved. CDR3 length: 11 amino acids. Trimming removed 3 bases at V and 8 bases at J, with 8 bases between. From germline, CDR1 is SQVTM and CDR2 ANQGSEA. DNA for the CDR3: TGCAGCGTTGAGGGTGTAGATGAGCAGTTCTTC. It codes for CSVEGVDEQFF.

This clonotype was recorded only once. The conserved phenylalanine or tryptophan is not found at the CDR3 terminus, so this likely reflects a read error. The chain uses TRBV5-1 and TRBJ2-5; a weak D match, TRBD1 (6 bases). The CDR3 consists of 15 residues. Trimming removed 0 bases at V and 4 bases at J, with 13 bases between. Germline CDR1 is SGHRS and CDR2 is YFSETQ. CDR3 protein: CASSLARGVTETQYS. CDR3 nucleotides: TGCGCCAGCAGCTTGGCCAGGGGAGTCACAGAGACCCAGTACTCC.

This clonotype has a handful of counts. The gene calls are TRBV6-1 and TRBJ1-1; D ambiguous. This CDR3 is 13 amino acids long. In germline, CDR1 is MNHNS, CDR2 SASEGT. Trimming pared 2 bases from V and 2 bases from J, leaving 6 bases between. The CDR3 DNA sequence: TGTGCCAGCAGTGAAAACAGAAACACTGAAGCTTTCTTT. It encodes CASSENRNTEAFF.

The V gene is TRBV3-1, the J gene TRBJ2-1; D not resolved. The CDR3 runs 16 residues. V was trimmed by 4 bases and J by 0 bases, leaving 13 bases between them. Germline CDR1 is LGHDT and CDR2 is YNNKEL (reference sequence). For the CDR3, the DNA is TGTGCCAGCAGCCCTCTCGGTAGTTCCTCCTACAATGAGCAGTTCTTC. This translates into CASSPLGSSSYNEQFF.

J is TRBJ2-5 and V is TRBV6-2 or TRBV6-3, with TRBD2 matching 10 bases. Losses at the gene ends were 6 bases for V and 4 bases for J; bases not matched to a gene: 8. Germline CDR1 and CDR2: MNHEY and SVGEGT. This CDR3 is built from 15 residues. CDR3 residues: CASRALAGEGETQYF. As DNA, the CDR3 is TGTGCCAGCAGAGCGCTAGCGGGAGAGGGAGAGACCCAGTACTTC.

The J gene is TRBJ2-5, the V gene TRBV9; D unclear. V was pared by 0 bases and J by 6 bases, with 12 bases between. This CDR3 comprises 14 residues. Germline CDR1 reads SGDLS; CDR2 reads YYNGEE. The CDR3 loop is CASSVGPGMQTQYF. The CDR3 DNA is TGTGCCAGCAGCGTAGGACCGGGTATGCAGACCCAGTACTTC.

DNA for the CDR3: TGTGCCAGCAGCTTAGCTTCCAGCGGGCGTTCCTACGAGCAGTACTTC. This translates into CASSLASSGRSYEQYF. The V gene is TRBV7-8, the J gene TRBJ2-7; tentative D call: TRBD2 (6 bases). Trimming pared 0 bases from V and 1 base from J, leaving 13 bases between. The CDR3 is 16 amino acids. From germline, CDR1 is SGHVS and CDR2 FQNEAQ.

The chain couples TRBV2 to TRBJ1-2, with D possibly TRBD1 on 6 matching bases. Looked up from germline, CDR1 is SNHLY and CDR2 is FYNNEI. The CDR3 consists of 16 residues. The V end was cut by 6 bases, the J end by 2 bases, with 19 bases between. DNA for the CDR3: TGTGCCAGCAGGAGGGGCCGGGGGGCAGGAAACTATGGCTACACCTTC. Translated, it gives CASRRGRGAGNYGYTF.

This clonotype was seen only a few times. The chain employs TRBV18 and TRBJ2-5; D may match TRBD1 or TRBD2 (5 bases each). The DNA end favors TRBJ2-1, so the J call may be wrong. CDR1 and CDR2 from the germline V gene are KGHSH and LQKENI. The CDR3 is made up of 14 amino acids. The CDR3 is CASSPPGTGNEQFF. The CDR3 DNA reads TGTGCCAGCTCACCACCTGGGACGGGGAATGAGCAGTTCTTC.

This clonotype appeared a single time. The CDR3 loop is CASTPGASPYEQYF. CDR3 bases: TGTGCCAGCACTCCTGGAGCTAGCCCCTACGAGCAGTACTTC. This chain connects TRBV12-3 or TRBV12-4 to TRBJ2-7; TRBD2 is a possible D gene (5 bases). This CDR3 is built from 14 residues. The V gene lost 7 bases and the J gene lost 2 bases, with 15 bases spanning the gap.

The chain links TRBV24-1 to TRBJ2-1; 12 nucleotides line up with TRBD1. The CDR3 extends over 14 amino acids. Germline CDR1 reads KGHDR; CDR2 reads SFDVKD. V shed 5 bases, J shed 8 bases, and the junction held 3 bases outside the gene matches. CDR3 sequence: CATSVGTGGDEQFF. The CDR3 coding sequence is TGTGCCACCAGTGTCGGGACAGGGGGCGATGAGCAGTTCTTC.

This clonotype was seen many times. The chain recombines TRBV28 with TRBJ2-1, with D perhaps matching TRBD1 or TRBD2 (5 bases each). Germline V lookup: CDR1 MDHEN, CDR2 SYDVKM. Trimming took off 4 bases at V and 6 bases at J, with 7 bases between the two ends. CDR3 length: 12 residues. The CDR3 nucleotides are TGTGCCAGCAGTTGGGACCTCAATGAGCAGTTCTTC. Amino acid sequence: CASSWDLNEQFF.